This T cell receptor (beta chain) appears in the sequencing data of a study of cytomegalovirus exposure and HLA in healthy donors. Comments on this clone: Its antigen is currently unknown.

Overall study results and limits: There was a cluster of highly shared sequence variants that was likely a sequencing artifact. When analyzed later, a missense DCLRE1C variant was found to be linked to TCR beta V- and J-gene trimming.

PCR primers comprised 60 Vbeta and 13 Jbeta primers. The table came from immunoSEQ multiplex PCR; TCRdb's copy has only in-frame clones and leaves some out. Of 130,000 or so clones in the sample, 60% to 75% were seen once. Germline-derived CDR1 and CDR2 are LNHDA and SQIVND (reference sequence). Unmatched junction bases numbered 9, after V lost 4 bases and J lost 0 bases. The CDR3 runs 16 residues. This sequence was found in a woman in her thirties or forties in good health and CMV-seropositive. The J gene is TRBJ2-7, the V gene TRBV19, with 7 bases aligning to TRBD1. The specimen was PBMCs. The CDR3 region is CASSRDSPYSSYEQYF. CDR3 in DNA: TGTGCCAGTAGTAGGGACAGTCCCTACAGCTCCTACGAGCAGTACTTC.